This TCR beta chain appears in the sequencing data of a study of Ad26.COV2.S vaccination and SARS-CoV-2 variants. Treatment meaning: roughly 18 received Ad26.COV2.S at low or high dose, single or two shots; roughly 5 received placebo; per-sample allocation not given. Sampling took place 63 days after the first vaccine or placebo injection. A note on this clone: Its antigen is not known.

TCRdb keeps only in-frame clones here, not all; method: immunoSEQ multiplex PCR. The sample includes 300,000 to 400,000 clones, 88% of them seen just once. V dropped 0 bases and J dropped 2 bases, with 11 bases sitting between them. Germline lookup yields CDR1 SGHTA and CDR2 FQGNSA. This CDR3 has 16 amino acids. The study, taken as a whole, reports: Placebo recipients and vaccine recipients were similar in non-spike TCR breadth.

The chain couples TRBV7-2 to TRBJ1-3; D is ambiguous. Source: peripheral blood, taken in a trial of Ad26.COV2.S vaccine versus placebo. The sequence came from a person between 18 and 65 years old who received the Ad26.COV2.S COVID-19 vaccine or a placebo. The CDR3 nucleotides are TGTGCCAGCAGCTTAGCGGGCACCCAGACTGGAAACACCATATATTTT. Its protein product is CASSLAGTQTGNTIYF. Using reference TRBV7-2 and TRBJ1-3 for the parts outside the CDR3, the full variable domain is GAGVSQSPSNKVTEKGKDVELRCDPISGHTALYWYRQSLGQGLEFLIYFQGNSAPDKSGLPSDRFSAERTGGSVSTLTIQRTQQEDSAVYLCASSLAGTQTGNTIYFGEGSWLTVV.